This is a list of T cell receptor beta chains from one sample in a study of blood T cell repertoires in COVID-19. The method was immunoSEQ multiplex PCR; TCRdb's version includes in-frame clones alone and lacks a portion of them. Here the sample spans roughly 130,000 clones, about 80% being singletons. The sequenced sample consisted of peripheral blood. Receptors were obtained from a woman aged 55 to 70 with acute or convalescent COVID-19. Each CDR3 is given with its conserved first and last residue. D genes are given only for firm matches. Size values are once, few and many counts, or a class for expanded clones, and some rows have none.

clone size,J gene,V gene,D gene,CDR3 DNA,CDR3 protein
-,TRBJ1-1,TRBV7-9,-,TGTGCCAGCAGCTTATCTTCCCTGAACACTGAAGCTTTCTTT,CASSLSSLNTEAFF
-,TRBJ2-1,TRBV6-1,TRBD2,TGTGCCAGCAGTGATCAGCGGGGGCCCTACAATGAGCAGTTCTTC,CASSDQRGPYNEQFF
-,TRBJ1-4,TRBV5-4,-,TGTGCCAGCAGCTTTGGCGGGTCGAAAGGAAAACTGTTTTTT,CASSFGGSKGKLFF
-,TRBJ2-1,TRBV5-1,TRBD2,TGCGCCAGCAGCTACTCTAGCGGGGCTTACAATGAGCAGTTCTTC,CASSYSSGAYNEQFF
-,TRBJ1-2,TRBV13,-,TGTGCCAGCAGCCCCAGAGACAGTCACTATGGCTACACCTTC,CASSPRDSHYGYTF
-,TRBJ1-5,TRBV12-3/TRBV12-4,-,TGTGCCAGCGGTCAGGGGAATCAGCCCCAGCATTTT,CASGQGNQPQHF
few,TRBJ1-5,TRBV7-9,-,TGTGCCAGCAGCTTCGGGAGCAATCAGCCCCAGCATTTT,CASSFGSNQPQHF
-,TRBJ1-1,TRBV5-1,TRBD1,TGCGCCAGCAGCTTGGCAGGGGGCGCTTCGGAAGCTTTCTTT,CASSLAGGASEAFF
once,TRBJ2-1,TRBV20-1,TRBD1,TGCAGTGCTAGTACCCAGGGGGCGGGCAATGAGCAGTTCTTC,CSASTQGAGNEQFF
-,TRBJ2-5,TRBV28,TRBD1,TGTGCCAGCAGTTTCTCCCGACAGGGCGGGACCCAGTACTTC,CASSFSRQGGTQYF
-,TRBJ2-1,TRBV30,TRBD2,TGTGCCTGGAGTGGACTAGCGGACGGGAAATCTGAGTTCTTC,CAWSGLADGKSEFF